This record concerns one TCR beta chain sequence. This CDR3 has 14 amino acids. Per germline, CDR1 SQVTM and CDR2 ANQGSEA. This record belongs to a study of T cells in Graves' hyperthyroidism and ophthalmopathy. RNA transcripts provided the source from which TCR beta CDR3 regions were amplified. The TCR CDR3 first-round RT-PCR relied on the HTBI primer set. TCRdb re-called the multiplex PCR reads through MiXCR, storing one row per CDR3 protein. The table has 500,000 to 600,000 distinct CDR3 sequences, roughly 45% seen once; the top ten hold about two fifths. V gene TRBV29-1 combines with J gene TRBJ2-2; D is unresolved. Specimen: peripheral blood or thyroid tissue (not recorded which). This receptor was identified in an adult woman with Graves' disease, either hyperthyroidism or ophthalmopathy (not recorded which). CDR3 DNA: TGCAGTGCCCTGGGTCCCAGAGGCACCGGGGAGCTGTTTTTT. Protein: CSALGPRGTGELFF.